This T cell receptor (beta chain) was captured by sequencing in a study of OX40 agonist ivuxolimab in advanced cancers. General study findings and limits: In the 0.1 to 3.0 mg/kg range, CD4+ and CD8+ blood T cells had expanded clonally by week 6.

Autoimmune disease history or systemic immunosuppression led to patient exclusion. V was clipped by 1 base and J by 14 bases; unmatched bases: 10. This CDR3 has 13 residues. CDR1 is GTSNPN, CDR2 SVGIG, per germline (reference sequence). With regard to this clone: The antigen remains undetermined.

Sequenced by immunoSEQ multiplex PCR; TCRdb stores in-frame clones only, minus some. Here the sample spans fewer than 30,000 clones, roughly 80% being singletons. The TCR originated in an adult with an advanced solid tumor such as melanoma, head and neck, liver or kidney cancer. Material: CD4+ or CD8+ T cells sorted from blood, obtained in a trial of the OX40 agonist ivuxolimab. The chain uses TRBV30 and TRBJ2-1; TRBD1 agrees at 8 bases. The CDR3 nucleotides are TGTGCCTGGAGTGAGGGATGGACAGGGAATAAGTTCTTC. Its protein is CAWSEGWTGNKFF.